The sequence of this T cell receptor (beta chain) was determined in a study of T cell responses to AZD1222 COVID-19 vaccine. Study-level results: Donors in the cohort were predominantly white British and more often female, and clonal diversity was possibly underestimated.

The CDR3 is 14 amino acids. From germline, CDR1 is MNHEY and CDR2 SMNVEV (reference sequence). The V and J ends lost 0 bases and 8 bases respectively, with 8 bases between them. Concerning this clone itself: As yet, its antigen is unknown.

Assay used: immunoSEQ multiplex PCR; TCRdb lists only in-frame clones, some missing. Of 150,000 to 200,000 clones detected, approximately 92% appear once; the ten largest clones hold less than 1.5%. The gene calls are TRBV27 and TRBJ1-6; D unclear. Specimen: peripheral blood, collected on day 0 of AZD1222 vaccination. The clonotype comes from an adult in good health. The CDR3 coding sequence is TGTGCCAGCAGTTTATCAACAAGGGATTCACCCCTCCACTTT. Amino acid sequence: CASSLSTRDSPLHF.